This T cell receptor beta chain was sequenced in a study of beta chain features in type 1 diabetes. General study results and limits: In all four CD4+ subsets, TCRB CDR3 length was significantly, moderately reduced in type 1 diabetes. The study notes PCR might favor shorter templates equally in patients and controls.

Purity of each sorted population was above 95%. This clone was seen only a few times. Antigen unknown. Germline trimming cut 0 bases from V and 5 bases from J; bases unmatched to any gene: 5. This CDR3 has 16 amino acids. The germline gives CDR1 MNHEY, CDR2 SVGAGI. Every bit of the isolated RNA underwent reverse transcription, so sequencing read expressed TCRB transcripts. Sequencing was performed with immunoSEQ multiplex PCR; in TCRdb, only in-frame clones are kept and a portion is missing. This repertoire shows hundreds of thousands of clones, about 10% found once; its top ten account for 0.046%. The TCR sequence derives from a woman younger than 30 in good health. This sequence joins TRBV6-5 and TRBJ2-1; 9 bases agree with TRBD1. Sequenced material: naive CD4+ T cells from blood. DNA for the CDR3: TGTGCCAGCAGTTACTCAGGACAGGGGAATAACAATGAGCAGTTCTTC. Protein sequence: CASSYSGQGNNNEQFF.